This TCR beta chain was found in a study of human T cells and chemical hapten exposure. Study in general: Mainly, slight library volume differences in the pool made TCR yields vary.

Unique molecular identifiers were affixed to discrete cDNA molecules within the library. MiXCR, applied by TCRdb to the 5' RACE reads, yields one record per CDR3 protein. The sample holds some 78,000 distinct CDR3 sequences, roughly 7.7% seen once. Extraction yielded total RNA from whole blood (unfractionated). The study's findings and limits: TCRs exceeding a frequency of 1 in 1000 stayed unchanged under DPC sensitization.

Only a few counts were recorded for this clonotype. Its antigen is not known. CDR1 is LNHDA, CDR2 SQIVND, per germline (reference sequence). CDR3 length: 15 amino acids. With 3 bases clipped from V and 3 bases from J, the junction kept 6 bases outside the gene matches. The V and J genes are TRBV19 and TRBJ1-1; 8 bases are shared with TRBD1. The clonotype originates from a male donor in good health. CDR3 nucleotide sequence: TGTGCCAGTAGTATCGGCAGGGGGCCTGACACTGAAGCTTTCTTT. The encoded protein is CASSIGRGPDTEAFF.